This T cell receptor beta chain was identified in a study of T-cell reconstitution after alpha-beta-depleted transplantation in children. General observations from the study: Newly produced T cells mostly provided counts and TCRbeta diversity after one year, as hyperexpanded clones declined. It was reported that alpha-beta T cells came from several hundred expanded graft clones (about two months after transplant). For some patients, TCRbeta diversity was high at day 60 because of recipient T cells and thymic progenitors that survived.

Worth noting for this clonotype: Its antigen is undetermined.

The CDR3 has 13 residues. J gave up 5 bases and V 5 bases, and 5 bases lay outside the gene matches. A TCRbeta library incorporating unique molecular identifiers was prepared. One entry per CDR3 protein, called by TCRdb with MiXCR from the PCR reads. This sample has 400,000 to 550,000 distinct CDR3 sequences, with 10% found just once. The rearrangement joins TRBV12-3 or TRBV12-4 to TRBJ2-5, with 7 bases that match TRBD2. The specimen comprised PBMCs, sampled before TCRalphabeta/CD19-depleted stem cell transplant. This receptor was taken from a child aged 2 to 10 with inherited bone marrow failure, due to receive a stem cell transplant. The CDR3: CASSIDGRETQYF. Written as DNA, the CDR3 is TGTGCCAGCAGTATAGACGGGAGGGAGACCCAGTACTTC.